The source of this TCR beta chain is a study of CD4+ T cells in melanoma. Notes on the study in general: Diverse differentiation states were reported for melanoma neoantigen-specific CD4+ T cells. CD8+ T cell, macrophage and B cell function reportedly correlated with neoantigen-specific CD4+ T cells.

The CDR3 loop spans 16 amino acids. V gave up 4 bases and J gave up 2 bases; unmatched junction bases: 12. Germline lookup yields CDR1 SGDLS and CDR2 YYNGEE. Measured with immunoSEQ multiplex PCR; TCRdb has only the in-frame clones, and not every one. The sample carries about 140,000 clones, around nine tenths recorded once. Worth noting for this clone: Its antigen is still unknown.

This chain joins TRBV9 and TRBJ2-7; TRBD2 matches at 7 bases. The sequence was obtained from a human donor with melanoma. As DNA, the CDR3 is TGTGCCAGCAGCCCTAATAGCGGGTCGGGGGCCTACGAGCAGTACTTC. Encoded protein: CASSPNSGSGAYEQYF.